One sample yielded the 10 T cell receptor beta chains listed below, sequenced in a study of blood T cell repertoires in COVID-19. Assay used: immunoSEQ multiplex PCR; TCRdb lists only in-frame clones, some missing. The sample shows approximately 260,000 clones, around 90% of them seen only once. The sample taken for sequencing was PBMCs or T cells enriched from blood (not recorded which). These receptors were taken from a woman aged 18-35 years who had recovered from COVID-19.

Here the CDR3 reads CASRWGQGSTGAFF. Written as DNA, the CDR3 is TGCGCCAGCAGATGGGGACAGGGGAGTACGGGAGCTTTCTTT. The rearrangement joins TRBV4-1 to TRBJ1-1; 10 bases agree with TRBD1. The CDR3 loop spans 14 amino acids. With 6 bases clipped from V and 10 bases from J, the junction kept 11 bases outside the gene matches. CDR1 and CDR2 (germline): MGHRA, YSYEKL.

V gene TRBV7-9 combines with J gene TRBJ2-3; D not certain. Germline V gives CDR1 SEHNR, CDR2 FQNEAQ (reference sequence). With 4 bases removed from V and 0 bases from J, the gap between germline ends came to 8 bases. The CDR3 is 14 amino acids. As DNA, the CDR3 is TGTGCCAGCAGCTCCCAAATTAGCACAGATACGCAGTATTTT. Residues: CASSSQISTDTQYF.

The chain links TRBV28 to TRBJ1-5, with no clear D. CDR3 size: 14 residues. The V end lost 4 bases, the J end lost 5 bases, and 12 bases lay between the germline ends. Germline lookup yields CDR1 MDHEN and CDR2 SYDVKM. CDR3 sequence reads: CASSSNRVYQPQHF. In nucleotides, the CDR3 is TGTGCCAGCAGTTCCAACCGGGTATATCAGCCCCAGCATTTT. Variable domain in full (rest from reference TRBV28 and TRBJ1-5): DVKVTQSSRYLVKRTGEKVFLECVQDMDHENMFWYRQDPGLGLRLIYFSYDVKMKEKGDIPEGYSVSREKKERFSLILESASTNQTSMYLCASSSNRVYQPQHFGDGTRLSIL.

This chain uses TRBV4-1 with TRBJ2-1; 11 bases fit TRBD2. The CDR3 has 17 residues. The trim removed 0 bases at V and 4 bases at J, leaving 5 bases unmatched. In germline, CDR1 is MGHRA, CDR2 YSYEKL. The CDR3 spells CASSQETSGGFYNEQFF. CDR3 in DNA: TGCGCCAGCAGCCAAGAAACTAGCGGGGGATTTTACAATGAGCAGTTCTTC.

The table lists this clone with a count of one. The chain links TRBV27 to TRBJ1-1, with TRBD1 as a possible D gene (6 bases). The CDR3 loop spans 15 amino acids. The germline gives CDR1 MNHEY, CDR2 SMNVEV (reference sequence). V lost 5 bases and J lost 5, with 18 bases in between. The chain's CDR3 is CASSTQGQLGTEAFF. The CDR3, as DNA: TGTGCCAGCAGTACCCAAGGACAGCTAGGAACTGAAGCTTTCTTT.

The table lists this clone with a count of one. The chain couples TRBV27 to TRBJ2-7; TRBD2 aligns across 11 bases. The CDR3 has 15 residues. Trimming removed 5 bases from V and 5 bases from J; junction bases left unmatched: 8. Germline assignment: CDR1 MNHEY and CDR2 SMNVEV (reference sequence). The CDR3 DNA sequence: TGTGCCAGCAGTCCCATAGCGGGAGGGAGGAACGAGCAGTACTTC. This sequence encodes CASSPIAGGRNEQYF.

This chain joins TRBV6-5 and TRBJ1-5; 7 bases fit TRBD1. J gave up 2 bases and V 6 bases, and 4 bases lay outside the gene matches. CDR3 size: 14 residues. Germline CDR1 MNHEY, CDR2 SVGAGI. DNA of the CDR3: TGTGCCAGCAGAGACAGGGCGGGCAATCAGCCCCAGCATTTT. This encodes CASRDRAGNQPQHF.

The genes are TRBV28 and TRBJ1-4, with TRBD1 matching 9 bases. CDR1 and CDR2 (germline): MDHEN, SYDVKM. V gave up 2 bases and J gave up 11 bases; unmatched junction bases: 12. The CDR3 has 16 residues. In nucleotides, the CDR3 is TGTGCCAGCAGTTTAGTAACAGGGGGCGGCCGAAGGAAACTGTTTTTT. The encoded protein is CASSLVTGGGRRKLFF.

This sequence joins TRBV7-2 and TRBJ2-7; D gene unclear. V lost 2 bases and J 4 bases, leaving 9 bases between the germline ends. CDR1 SGHTA and CDR2 FQGNSA come from the germline V gene. The CDR3 is made up of 13 amino acids. Here the CDR3 DNA reads TGTGCCAGCAGCTTAAATTCCGGGTACGAGCAGTACTTC. As protein: CASSLNSGYEQYF.

This clone is a singleton in its sample. The J gene is TRBJ1-6, the V gene TRBV4-1; possibly TRBD1 for D (6 bases). Germline V gene lookup returns CDR1 MGHRA and CDR2 YSYEKL. The CDR3 extends over 15 amino acids. V was clipped by 1 base and J by 8 bases, with 12 bases between them. This CDR3 is CASSQVGGRDSPLHF. The CDR3, as DNA: TGCGCCAGCAGCCAAGTAGGGGGGAGGGATTCACCCCTCCACTTT.